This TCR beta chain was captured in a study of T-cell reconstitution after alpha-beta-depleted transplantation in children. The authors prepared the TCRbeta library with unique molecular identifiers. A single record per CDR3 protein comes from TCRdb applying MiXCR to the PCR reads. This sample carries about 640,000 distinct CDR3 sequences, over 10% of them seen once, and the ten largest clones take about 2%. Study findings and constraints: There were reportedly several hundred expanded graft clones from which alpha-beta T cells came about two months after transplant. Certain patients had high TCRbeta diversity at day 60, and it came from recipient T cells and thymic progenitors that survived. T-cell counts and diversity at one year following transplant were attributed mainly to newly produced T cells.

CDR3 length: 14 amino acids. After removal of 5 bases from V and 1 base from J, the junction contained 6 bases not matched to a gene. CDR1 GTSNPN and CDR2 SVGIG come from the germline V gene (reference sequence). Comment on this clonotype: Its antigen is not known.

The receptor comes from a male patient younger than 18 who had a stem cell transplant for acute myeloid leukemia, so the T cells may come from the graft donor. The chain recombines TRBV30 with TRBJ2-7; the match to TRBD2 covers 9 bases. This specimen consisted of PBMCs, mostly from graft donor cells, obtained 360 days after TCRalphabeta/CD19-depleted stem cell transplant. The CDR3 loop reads CAWAGSGRSYEQYF. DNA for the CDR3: TGTGCCTGGGCGGGGAGCGGGAGGTCCTACGAGCAGTACTTC. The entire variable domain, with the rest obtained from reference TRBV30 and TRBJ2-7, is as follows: SQTIHQWPATLVQPVGSPLSLECTVEGTSNPNLYWYRQAAGRGLQLLFYSVGIGQISSEVPQNLSASRPQDRQFILSSKKLLLSDSGFYLCAWAGSGRSYEQYFGPGTRLTVT.